A selection of T cell receptor beta chains follows, all from one sample in a study of a mutant IDH1 vaccine in newly diagnosed glioma. Profiled with immunoSEQ multiplex PCR; TCRdb holds only in-frame clones, not every one. The sample shows roughly 44,000 clones, 81% of them seen only once. The antigens for these receptors are not known. The material was PBMCs, obtained from a glioma patient whose treatment included an IDH1 peptide vaccine. The receptors derive from a middle-aged woman with glioma. Some clones in this sample may be carry-over from other donors' samples. Each CDR3 is given with its conserved first and last residue. The order of the fields is CDR3 protein, CDR3 DNA, clone size, D gene, V gene, J gene. D genes are given only for firm matches. For some rows the clone size is stated as once, few or many, or as a class when expanded; others skip it.

CDR3 protein: CASIDRGRGNQPQHF; CDR3 DNA: TGTGCCAGCATTGACAGGGGGAGAGGCAATCAGCCCCAGCATTTT; clone size: NA; D gene: TRBD1; V gene: TRBV6-1; J gene: TRBJ1-5
CDR3 protein: CASSLRGRGETQYF; CDR3 DNA: TGTGCCAGCAGCTTGAGGGGGCGGGGGGAGACCCAGTACTTC; clone size: NA; D gene: NA; V gene: TRBV5-4; J gene: TRBJ2-5
CDR3 protein: CASSPGTGPQQYF; CDR3 DNA: TGTGCCAGCAGCCCAGGGACAGGGCCCCAGCAGTACTTC; clone size: NA; D gene: TRBD1; V gene: TRBV9; J gene: TRBJ2-7
CDR3 protein: CASSLKGDPGSYGYTF; CDR3 DNA: TGTGCCAGCAGTTTAAAGGGCGATCCTGGGTCCTATGGCTACACCTTC; clone size: NA; D gene: NA; V gene: TRBV27; J gene: TRBJ1-2
CDR3 protein: CAGTGAVLKAFF; CDR3 DNA: TGTGCCGGTACAGGGGCGGTCCTAAAAGCTTTCTTT; clone size: NA; D gene: TRBD1; V gene: TRBV7-9; J gene: TRBJ1-1
CDR3 protein: CAIAVTPSRRYGYTF; CDR3 DNA: TGTGCCATCGCTGTTACGCCGTCACGGCGGTATGGCTACACCTTC; clone size: NA; D gene: NA; V gene: TRBV10-3; J gene: TRBJ1-2
CDR3 protein: CASTVGDTGELFF; CDR3 DNA: TGCGCCAGCACGGTAGGAGACACCGGGGAGCTGTTTTTT; clone size: NA; D gene: NA; V gene: TRBV5-1; J gene: TRBJ2-2
CDR3 protein: CASSEDGRTGGYTF; CDR3 DNA: TGTGCCAGCAGTGAAGACGGCAGAACGGGTGGCTACACCTTC; clone size: NA; D gene: NA; V gene: TRBV6-1; J gene: TRBJ1-2
CDR3 protein: CASRLEGWGNTGELFF; CDR3 DNA: TGTGCCAGCAGGCTTGAGGGATGGGGCAACACCGGGGAGCTGTTTTTT; clone size: NA; D gene: NA; V gene: TRBV27; J gene: TRBJ2-2
CDR3 protein: CASSLLGTEETQYF; CDR3 DNA: TGTGCCAGCAGCTTGTTAGGGACAGAAGAGACCCAGTACTTC; clone size: NA; D gene: TRBD1; V gene: TRBV5-6; J gene: TRBJ2-5
CDR3 protein: CASSLGPTSGKETQYF; CDR3 DNA: TGTGCCAGCAGCTTAGGTCCGACTAGCGGCAAAGAGACCCAGTACTTC; clone size: NA; D gene: TRBD2; V gene: TRBV7-2; J gene: TRBJ2-5
CDR3 protein: CASSPGGAAEAFF; CDR3 DNA: TGTGCCAGCTCCCCTGGGGGGGCGGCTGAAGCTTTCTTT; clone size: NA; D gene: NA; V gene: TRBV18; J gene: TRBJ1-1
CDR3 protein: CASSLRPLGYGYTF; CDR3 DNA: TGTGCCAGCAGTTTACGGCCCCTTGGCTATGGCTACACCTTC; clone size: medium-sized; D gene: NA; V gene: TRBV27; J gene: TRBJ1-2
CDR3 protein: CASSPSGRASETQYF; CDR3 DNA: TGTGCCAGCAGCCCTAGCGGGAGGGCCTCAGAGACCCAGTACTTC; clone size: NA; D gene: TRBD2; V gene: TRBV9; J gene: TRBJ2-5
CDR3 protein: CASSERSNQPQHF; CDR3 DNA: TGTGCCAGCAGTGAAAGGAGCAATCAGCCCCAGCATTTT; clone size: NA; D gene: NA; V gene: TRBV6-1; J gene: TRBJ1-5
CDR3 protein: CASSESEGNSPLHF; CDR3 DNA: TGTGCCAGCAGTGAATCAGAAGGTAATTCACCCCTCCACTTT; clone size: NA; D gene: NA; V gene: TRBV6-1; J gene: TRBJ1-6
CDR3 protein: CASSTLYRDRGFEKLFF; CDR3 DNA: TGTGCCAGTAGTACCCTTTACCGGGACAGGGGATTTGAAAAACTGTTTTTT; clone size: NA; D gene: TRBD1; V gene: TRBV19; J gene: TRBJ1-4
CDR3 protein: CASSYLSTGELFF; CDR3 DNA: TGTGCCAGCAGTTACTTGTCCACCGGGGAGCTGTTTTTT; clone size: NA; D gene: NA; V gene: TRBV6-6; J gene: TRBJ2-2
CDR3 protein: CASSLEPPMNTEAFF; CDR3 DNA: TGTGCCAGCAGCTTGGAGCCGCCTATGAACACTGAAGCTTTCTTT; clone size: once; D gene: NA; V gene: TRBV5-8; J gene: TRBJ1-1
CDR3 protein: CASSWSGRTYEQYF; CDR3 DNA: TGTGCCAGCAGCTGGTCGGGACGGACCTACGAGCAGTACTTC; clone size: NA; D gene: NA; V gene: TRBV11-2; J gene: TRBJ2-7
CDR3 protein: CASSIEGSHNSPLHF; CDR3 DNA: TGCGCCAGCAGTATAGAGGGGTCCCATAATTCACCCCTCCACTTT; clone size: NA; D gene: NA; V gene: TRBV5-1; J gene: TRBJ1-6
CDR3 protein: CSVEGRGAVSETQYF; CDR3 DNA: TGCAGCGTTGAAGGCAGGGGTGCCGTGTCGGAGACCCAGTACTTC; clone size: NA; D gene: NA; V gene: TRBV29-1; J gene: TRBJ2-5
CDR3 protein: CSVGEKGTQYF; CDR3 DNA: TGCAGCGTTGGGGAAAAGGGGACCCAGTACTTC; clone size: NA; D gene: NA; V gene: TRBV29-1; J gene: TRBJ2-5
CDR3 protein: CASSFGGGGNYGYTF; CDR3 DNA: TGTGCCAGCAGCTTCGGGGGAGGAGGCAACTATGGCTACACCTTC; clone size: few; D gene: NA; V gene: TRBV11-2; J gene: TRBJ1-2
CDR3 protein: CASSIMGSTSYEQYF; CDR3 DNA: TGTGCCAGTAGTATCATGGGGAGTACCTCCTACGAGCAGTACTTC; clone size: once; D gene: NA; V gene: TRBV19; J gene: TRBJ2-7
CDR3 protein: CASSQGVNEQFF; CDR3 DNA: TGTGCCAGCAGCCAGGGGGTCAATGAGCAGTTCTTC; clone size: once; D gene: NA; V gene: TRBV4-2; J gene: TRBJ2-1
CDR3 protein: CASSSKGYGELFF; CDR3 DNA: TGTGCCAGCAGCTCTAAGGGGTACGGGGAGCTGTTTTTT; clone size: once; D gene: NA; V gene: TRBV7-9; J gene: TRBJ2-2
CDR3 protein: CASSLGLVSDEQYF; CDR3 DNA: TGTGCCAGCAGCCTGGGACTAGTTAGCGACGAGCAGTACTTC; clone size: NA; D gene: TRBD2; V gene: TRBV4-2; J gene: TRBJ2-7
CDR3 protein: CASSLPLEPQHF; CDR3 DNA: TGTGCCAGTAGTTTGCCATTGGAGCCCCAGCATTTT; clone size: few; D gene: NA; V gene: TRBV19; J gene: TRBJ1-5
CDR3 protein: CASSLAGRDPDTQYF; CDR3 DNA: TGTGCCAGCAGCTTGGCCGGCAGGGACCCAGATACGCAGTATTTT; clone size: NA; D gene: NA; V gene: TRBV5-4; J gene: TRBJ2-3
CDR3 protein: CASSLSWSGSGQPQHF; CDR3 DNA: TGTGCCAGCAGTTTATCGTGGTCCGGGTCGGGTCAGCCCCAGCATTTT; clone size: NA; D gene: NA; V gene: TRBV27; J gene: TRBJ1-5
CDR3 protein: CASSQRMDTQYF; CDR3 DNA: TGTGCCAGCAGCCAACGGATGGATACGCAGTATTTT; clone size: NA; D gene: NA; V gene: TRBV27; J gene: TRBJ2-3
CDR3 protein: CASSPRAQGYEQYF; CDR3 DNA: TGTGCCAGCTCACCACGGGCCCAAGGCTACGAGCAGTACTTC; clone size: NA; D gene: NA; V gene: TRBV18; J gene: TRBJ2-7
CDR3 protein: CASSPPRGVDEKLFF; CDR3 DNA: TGTGCCAGCTCACCACCGAGGGGGGTCGATGAAAAACTGTTTTTT; clone size: NA; D gene: NA; V gene: TRBV18; J gene: TRBJ1-4
CDR3 protein: CASSLGTLSSYEQYF; CDR3 DNA: TGTGCCAGCAGCCTAGGGACTTTAAGCTCCTACGAGCAGTACTTC; clone size: NA; D gene: NA; V gene: TRBV7-2; J gene: TRBJ2-7
CDR3 protein: CASSQDGGEPSSYEQYF; CDR3 DNA: TGTGCCAGCAGCCAAGATGGTGGGGAACCCAGCTCCTACGAGCAGTACTTC; clone size: NA; D gene: NA; V gene: TRBV4-2; J gene: TRBJ2-7
CDR3 protein: CASSARTVKNTEAFF; CDR3 DNA: TGTGCCAGCAGCGCCCGGACAGTAAAGAACACTGAAGCTTTCTTT; clone size: NA; D gene: NA; V gene: TRBV11-2; J gene: TRBJ1-1
CDR3 protein: CSAWTEEKLFF; CDR3 DNA: TGCAGTGCGTGGACGGAGGAGAAACTGTTTTTT; clone size: few; D gene: NA; V gene: TRBV20-1; J gene: TRBJ1-4
CDR3 protein: CASSGLGGYTF; CDR3 DNA: TGTGCCAGCAGCGGGTTAGGGGGCTACACCTTC; clone size: NA; D gene: NA; V gene: TRBV14; J gene: TRBJ1-2
CDR3 protein: CASSVRGGDYEQYF; CDR3 DNA: TGTGCCAGCAGCGTACGCGGGGGGGACTACGAGCAGTACTTC; clone size: NA; D gene: TRBD2; V gene: TRBV9; J gene: TRBJ2-7
CDR3 protein: CAITTGRTDTQYF; CDR3 DNA: TGTGCCATCACCACGGGGCGCACAGATACGCAGTATTTT; clone size: NA; D gene: NA; V gene: TRBV10-3; J gene: TRBJ2-3
CDR3 protein: CASSGRYARQGYGEQYF; CDR3 DNA: TGTGCCAGCAGCGGACGATACGCACGACAGGGTTATGGTGAGCAGTACTTC; clone size: NA; D gene: TRBD1; V gene: TRBV7-9; J gene: TRBJ2-7
CDR3 protein: CASQSRKRGIDEKLFF; CDR3 DNA: TGTGCCAGCCAATCACGAAAAAGGGGTATTGACGAAAAACTGTTTTTT; clone size: NA; D gene: NA; V gene: TRBV28; J gene: TRBJ1-4
CDR3 protein: CASSTFAGDTEAFF; CDR3 DNA: TGTGCCAGTAGTACCTTCGCTGGGGACACTGAAGCTTTCTTT; clone size: NA; D gene: NA; V gene: TRBV19; J gene: TRBJ1-1
CDR3 protein: CASSHRTSGSYEQYF; CDR3 DNA: TGCGCCAGCAGCCACCGGACTAGCGGGAGTTACGAGCAGTACTTC; clone size: NA; D gene: TRBD2; V gene: TRBV4-1; J gene: TRBJ2-7
CDR3 protein: CASSLAARQGRSSPLHF; CDR3 DNA: TGTGCCAGCAGCTTGGCCGCCAGGCAGGGGAGAAGTTCACCCCTCCACTTT; clone size: NA; D gene: NA; V gene: TRBV5-4; J gene: TRBJ1-6
CDR3 protein: CASSRGGEPSYEQYF; CDR3 DNA: TGTGCCAGCAGTCGAGGGGGGGAGCCCTCCTACGAGCAGTACTTC; clone size: NA; D gene: NA; V gene: TRBV6-5; J gene: TRBJ2-7
CDR3 protein: CASSPPRTVNTEAFF; CDR3 DNA: TGTGCCAGCAGCCCACCTCGGACGGTGAACACTGAAGCTTTCTTT; clone size: NA; D gene: NA; V gene: TRBV7-2; J gene: TRBJ1-1
CDR3 protein: CASSPEGENTIYF; CDR3 DNA: TGTGCCAGCAGCCCAGAGGGGGAAAACACCATATATTTT; clone size: NA; D gene: NA; V gene: TRBV4-2; J gene: TRBJ1-3
CDR3 protein: CASSLDRAGGTNEQFF; CDR3 DNA: TGTGCCAGCAGCTTAGACCGAGCGGGGGGAACGAATGAGCAGTTCTTC; clone size: NA; D gene: TRBD2; V gene: TRBV7-2; J gene: TRBJ2-1
CDR3 protein: CASSVRRVQPQHF; CDR3 DNA: TGTGCCAGCAGCGTCCGGAGGGTCCAGCCCCAGCATTTT; clone size: NA; D gene: NA; V gene: TRBV7-2; J gene: TRBJ1-5
CDR3 protein: CASGREGFADQPQHF; CDR3 DNA: TGTGCCAGCGGACGAGAAGGGTTTGCTGATCAGCCCCAGCATTTT; clone size: NA; D gene: NA; V gene: TRBV5-8; J gene: TRBJ1-5
CDR3 protein: CASSFLSNGDEKLFF; CDR3 DNA: TGTGCCAGCAGCTTTTTATCGAATGGGGATGAAAAACTGTTTTTT; clone size: NA; D gene: NA; V gene: TRBV7-6; J gene: TRBJ1-4
CDR3 protein: CASSFTGGAYNEQFF; CDR3 DNA: TGTGCCAGCAGCTTTACCGGGGGCGCCTACAATGAGCAGTTCTTC; clone size: once; D gene: NA; V gene: TRBV7-3; J gene: TRBJ2-1